This is a list of T cell receptor beta chains from one sample in a study of CD8+CD57+ T cells in acquired aplastic anemia. TCRdb re-derived calls from the reads in MiXCR, one entry per CDR3 protein. The sample consists of fewer than 200,000 distinct CDR3 sequences, around 60% of them appearing once. The sample comprised sorted CD4+, CD8+, or CD8+CD57+ T cells (not recorded which) from PBMCs. These receptors all come from a human donor in good health. Both conserved end residues are part of each CDR3. D genes are given only for firm matches. Rows give clone size only sometimes, using once, few, many, or a class for an expanded clone.

D | size | J | V | CDR3 | DNA
- | - | TRBJ1-1 | TRBV5-1 | CASSLSEGGVTEAFF | TGCGCCAGCAGCTTGAGCGAAGGAGGGGTTACTGAAGCTTTCTTT
- | few | TRBJ1-1 | TRBV28 | CASFGRMNTEAFF | TGTGCCAGCTTCGGGCGGATGAACACTGAAGCTTTCTTT
TRBD2 | - | TRBJ2-2 | TRBV9 | CASSVASGTGELFF | TGTGCCAGCAGCGTAGCTAGCGGGACCGGGGAGCTGTTTTTT
- | many | TRBJ1-1 | TRBV4-2 | CASSQIEGMNTEAFF | TGTGCCAGCAGCCAAATCGAGGGGATGAACACTGAAGCTTTCTTT
- | - | TRBJ2-5 | TRBV20-1 | CSARDGSGSGRTQYF | TGCAGTGCTAGAGATGGTAGTGGGTCGGGAAGGACCCAGTACTTC
- | - | TRBJ2-7 | TRBV7-2 | CASSLEGDGFYEQYF | TGTGCCAGCAGCTTAGAGGGGGACGGTTTTTACGAGCAGTACTTC
TRBD1 | once | TRBJ2-1 | TRBV9 | CASSPLTGWVGEQFF | TGTGCCAGCAGCCCACTGACAGGGTGGGTTGGTGAGCAGTTCTTC
- | - | TRBJ1-6 | TRBV7-9 | CASSPTGYSPLHF | TGTGCCAGCAGCCCAACAGGGTATTCACCCCTCCACTTT
TRBD1 | many | TRBJ1-1 | TRBV6-5 | CAMSEPGQSPNTEAFF | TGTGCCATGTCGGAGCCGGGACAGAGCCCGAACACTGAAGCTTTCTTT
- | once | TRBJ2-5 | TRBV7-9 | CASSLGGARETQYF | TGTGCCAGCAGCTTAGGGGGGGCGCGAGAGACCCAGTACTTC
- | - | TRBJ1-5 | TRBV2 | CASSESSSNQPQHF | TGTGCCAGCAGTGAAAGTAGTAGCAATCAGCCCCAGCATTTT
- | many | TRBJ2-7 | TRBV6-5 | CASTPMRGYEQYF | TGTGCCAGCACCCCAATGAGGGGCTACGAGCAGTACTTC
- | - | TRBJ2-5 | TRBV15 | CATSREGRGSEKLFFGSGTQHF | -
- | - | TRBJ1-2 | TRBV12-3/TRBV12-4 | CASSPTLNYGYTF | TGTGCCAGCAGTCCCACCCTCAACTATGGCTACACCTTC
TRBD2 | - | TRBJ2-3 | TRBV11-1 | CASSLSGWPSTDTQYF | TGTGCCAGCAGCCTTAGCGGGTGGCCTAGCACAGATACGCAGTATTTT
- | - | TRBJ2-1 | TRBV24-1 | CATSEFEGVEQFF | TGTGCCACCAGTGAGTTTGAGGGAGTCGAGCAGTTCTTC
- | many | TRBJ2-3 | TRBV19 | CASSIPGQLGTQYF | TGTGCCAGTAGTATCCCCGGACAGCTCGGTACGCAGTATTTT
TRBD1 | - | TRBJ1-2 | TRBV20-1 | CSARDLGTVYGYTF | TGCAGTGCTAGAGATCTAGGGACAGTCTATGGCTACACCTTC
- | - | TRBJ2-7 | TRBV7-8 | CASSLGGTVASYEQYF | TGTGCCAGCAGCTTAGGTGGGACGGTTGCTAGCTACGAGCAGTACTTC
- | many | TRBJ1-1 | TRBV9 | CASSVADSEAFF | TGTGCCAGCAGCGTAGCCGACAGTGAAGCTTTCTTT
TRBD2 | - | TRBJ2-3 | TRBV10-3 | CASSLAGGEADTQYF | TGTGCCAGCTCCTTGGCGGGGGGGGAGGCAGATACGCAGTATTTT
TRBD1 | - | TRBJ1-2 | TRBV20-1 | CNARGGGQDYGYTF | TGCAATGCTAGAGGGGGGGGACAGGACTATGGCTACACCTTC
- | - | TRBJ1-3 | TRBV19 | CASSMVSSGNTIYF | TGTGCCAGTAGTATGGTCAGCTCTGGAAACACCATATATTTT
TRBD1 | - | TRBJ1-4 | TRBV5-6 | CASSADRFEKLFF | TGTGCCAGCAGCGCGGACAGGTTCGAAAAACTGTTTTTT
- | - | TRBJ1-5 | TRBV12-3/TRBV12-4 | CASNFRVNQPQHF | TGTGCCAGCAATTTCAGGGTAAATCAGCCCCAGCATTTT
TRBD1 | - | TRBJ2-7 | TRBV11-3 | CASSPRTGTGEQYF | TGTGCCAGCAGCCCTCGGACAGGGACGGGGGAGCAGTACTTC
- | - | TRBJ2-1 | TRBV19 | CASSIQVRTYNEQFF | TGTGCCAGTAGTATCCAGGTTAGGACCTACAATGAGCAGTTCTTC
- | few | TRBJ2-3 | TRBV29-1 | CSVDVGTGDTQYF | TGCAGCGTTGATGTAGGGACTGGTGATACGCAGTATTTT
- | few | TRBJ1-5 | TRBV29-1 | CSVGKKDQPQHF | TGCAGCGTTGGGAAGAAAGATCAGCCCCAGCATTTT
- | - | TRBJ2-7 | TRBV20-1 | CSASRDTYEQYF | TGCAGTGCAAGCCGGGACACCTACGAGCAGTACTTC
- | - | TRBJ2-2 | TRBV24-1 | CATSDRTDTGELFF | TGTGCCACCAGTGACCGAACCGACACCGGGGAGCTGTTTTTT
TRBD1 | - | TRBJ2-7 | TRBV10-3 | CASSYWRQGYEQYF | TGTGCCAGCAGTTACTGGAGACAGGGGTACGAGCAGTACTTC
- | - | TRBJ2-7 | TRBV7-9 | CASSQLKGDSKQYF | TGTGCCAGCAGCCAACTAAAGGGGGACTCTAAGCAGTACTTC
TRBD2 | once | TRBJ2-7 | TRBV7-2 | CASSFQRGTSYEQYF | TGTGCCAGCAGCTTCCAGCGGGGGACCTCCTACGAGCAGTACTTC
- | - | TRBJ1-5 | TRBV2 | CASSVPDSNQPQHF | TGTGCCAGCAGTGTACCCGATAGCAATCAGCCCCAGCATTTT
- | many | TRBJ1-1 | TRBV5-8 | CASSLFWADTEAFF | TGTGCCAGCAGCTTGTTTTGGGCGGACACTGAAGCTTTCTTT
TRBD1 | - | TRBJ1-3 | TRBV2 | CASSDTGQGNTIYF | TGTGCCAGCAGTGATACGGGACAGGGAAACACCATATATTTT
- | - | TRBJ2-2 | TRBV19 | CASSTLAGELFF | TGTGCCAGTAGTACCTTGGCCGGGGAGCTGTTTTTT